Listed here are 21 T cell receptor beta chains from one sample, sequenced in a study of T cells in localized non-small cell lung cancer. Using immunoSEQ multiplex PCR, the repertoire was profiled, and TCRdb retains in-frame clones only, with some absent. Of around 30,000 clones listed, roughly 94% were seen once; the top ten hold 0.73%. The sequencing used peripheral blood, collected before any cancer treatment. The receptor source for this set is a woman between 40 and 69 years old with stage I lung adenocarcinoma.

J is TRBJ1-5 and V is TRBV7-7; 9 bases are shared with TRBD1. Germline V gene sequence: CDR1 SSHAT, CDR2 FNYEAQ (reference sequence). This CDR3 is 18 amino acids long. Trimming cost V 2 bases and J 6 bases; bases outside gene matches: 14. CDR3 DNA sequence: TGTGCCAGCAGCTTACGCCCTCGACAGGGGGTAAGTACTCAGCCCCAGCATTTT. Residues: CASSLRPRQGVSTQPQHF.

This rearrangement joins TRBV11-2 to TRBJ2-3; D gene uncertain. The germline V and J ends were trimmed by 4 bases and 8 bases, with 16 bases remaining between them. CDR1 is SGHAT, CDR2 FQNNGV, per germline. The CDR3 is 14 residues long. This chain's CDR3 is CASSSSTSSGTQYF. As DNA, the CDR3 is TGTGCCAGCAGCTCCAGCACGTCCTCGGGTACGCAGTATTTT.

This CDR3 reads CSARAGTGLHF. DNA for the CDR3: TGCAGTGCTAGGGCCGGGACAGGGCTGCATTTT. This chain connects TRBV20-1 to TRBJ1-5, with TRBD1 matching over 9 bases. Germline CDR1 DFQATT, CDR2 SNEGSKA (reference sequence). V shed 3 bases, J shed 15 bases, and the junction held 6 bases outside the gene matches. The CDR3 runs 11 residues.

This chain joins TRBV5-6 and TRBJ1-1; possible D gene TRBD1, 6 bases. Germline-derived CDR1 and CDR2 are SGHDT and YYEEEE. V lost 4 bases and J 6 bases, leaving 10 bases between the germline ends. The CDR3 totals 12 residues. The CDR3 DNA is TGTGCCAGCAGCCAAGGGGGGCCTGAAGCTTTCTTT. As protein: CASSQGGPEAFF.

This clone has just one count. The V and J genes are TRBV21-1 and TRBJ2-7; the D call in the table, TRBD1, was not verified against the DNA. TRBV21-1 is assigned pseudogene status. The CDR3 is 15 residues long. The DNA of the CDR3 is TGTGCCAGCAGCGTCAACGGGACAGGGAACTACGAGCAGTACTTC. This encodes CASSVNGTGNYEQYF.

The gene calls are TRBV25-1 and TRBJ1-2; no clear D. Germline-derived CDR1 and CDR2 are MGHDK and SYGVNS. This CDR3 contains 11 residues. V gave up 5 bases and J gave up 1 base, with 2 bases separating them. CDR3: CASSRNYGYTF. DNA of the CDR3: TGTGCCAGCAGTCGTAACTATGGCTACACCTTC.

A single count supports this clone. The V gene is TRBV6-5, the J gene TRBJ1-4; no clear D gene. Germline V CDR1 and CDR2: MNHEY, SVGAGI. V lost 5 bases and J lost 7, with 17 bases in between. The CDR3 is 15 residues long. The DNA for the CDR3 is TGTGCCAGCAGTCCCTCCGGGGAGGGTAGTGAAAAACTGTTTTTT. As protein: CASSPSGEGSEKLFF.

CDR3 nucleotides: TGTGCCAGCAGTTTCTTGGCAGGCACAGATACGCAGTATTTT. Its translation: CASSFLAGTDTQYF. This chain connects TRBV28 to TRBJ2-3; D is undetermined. V was trimmed by 3 bases and J by 1 base, leaving 8 bases between them. Germline V lookup: CDR1 MDHEN, CDR2 SYDVKM. The CDR3 contains 14 residues.

This clone appeared once. The J gene is TRBJ2-1, the V gene TRBV18; 7 bases are a match to TRBD1. Germline-derived CDR1 and CDR2 are KGHSH and LQKENI. Unmatched junction bases numbered 4, after V lost 0 bases and J lost 5 bases. The CDR3 has 15 amino acids. CDR3 sequence: CASSPPSRGNNEQFF. CDR3 in DNA: TGTGCCAGCTCACCACCATCCAGGGGGAACAATGAGCAGTTCTTC.

The chain carries TRBV9 and TRBJ2-1, with 7 bases identical to TRBD2. The germline V gene has CDR1 SGDLS and CDR2 YYNGEE. The length of the CDR3 is 17 residues. The V and J ends lost 5 bases and 3 bases, in that order; junction bases with no gene match: 14. Written as DNA, the CDR3 is TGTGCCAGCAGTCTCGACAAGGCTAGCGGTTACTACAATGAGCAGTTCTTC. This gives the protein CASSLDKASGYYNEQFF.

This chain joins TRBV7-9 and TRBJ1-1; D may be TRBD1 (6 bases). The ends were cut back, 4 bases at V and 5 bases at J, with 11 bases in the middle. The CDR3 is 13 residues long. From germline, CDR1 is SEHNR and CDR2 FQNEAQ (reference sequence). The CDR3 loop reads CASSSGVLTEAFF. CDR3 DNA: TGTGCCAGCAGCTCAGGGGTTTTGACTGAAGCTTTCTTT. The full variable domain, rest sourced from reference TRBV7-9 and TRBJ1-1, is DTGVSQNPRHKITKRGQNVTFRCDPISEHNRLYWYRQTLGQGPEFLTYFQNEAQLEKSRLLSDRFSAERPKGSFSTLEIQRTEQGDSAMYLCASSSGVLTEAFFGQGTRLTVV.

This clone appeared once. The V gene is TRBV4-1, the J gene TRBJ2-5, with 7 bases lining up with TRBD1. Germline V gene lookup returns CDR1 MGHRA and CDR2 YSYEKL. Trimming removed 5 bases from V and 12 bases from J; junction bases left unmatched: 12. The CDR3 runs 13 residues. The CDR3 loop reads CASSVTGTVFEYF. Written as DNA, the CDR3 is TGCGCCAGCAGCGTCACCGGGACAGTCTTCGAGTACTTC.

This chain links TRBV18 with TRBJ2-7; TRBD1 matches at 7 bases. The trim removed 0 bases at V and 1 base at J, leaving 9 bases unmatched. CDR3 length equals 17 residues. Germline assignment: CDR1 KGHSH and CDR2 LQKENI. The CDR3 protein is CASSPPWGQGVSYEQYF. The CDR3 DNA follows: TGTGCCAGCTCACCACCCTGGGGGCAGGGGGTTTCCTACGAGCAGTACTTC.

V gene TRBV5-1 combines with J gene TRBJ2-5, with 7 bases identical to TRBD2. Germline V gene data show CDR1 as SGHRS and CDR2 as YFSETQ. Trimming removed 4 bases from V and 2 bases from J; junction bases left unmatched: 8. The CDR3 length is 15 residues. The CDR3 nucleotides read TGCGCCAGCAGCGGGGGGACTACCTCTCAAGAGACCCAGTACTTC. As protein: CASSGGTTSQETQYF. Filled out from reference TRBV5-1 and TRBJ2-5, the complete variable domain reads KAGVTQTPRYLIKTRGQQVTLSCSPISGHRSVSWYQQTPGQGLQFLFEYFSETQRNKGNFPGRFSGRQFSNSRSEMNVSTLELGDSALYLCASSGGTTSQETQYFGPGTRLLVL.

V is TRBV7-9 and J is TRBJ2-7; 9 bases match TRBD1. The germline gives CDR1 SEHNR, CDR2 FQNEAQ (reference sequence). The CDR3 loop spans 15 amino acids. J gave up 1 base and V 7 bases, and 8 bases lay outside the gene matches. The DNA of the CDR3 is TGTGCCAGCACACCATACGGGACAGGGTCCTACGAGCAGTACTTC. As protein: CASTPYGTGSYEQYF.

This rearrangement joins TRBV5-1 to TRBJ1-1, with TRBD1 matching 10 bases. J was trimmed by 5 bases and V by 4 bases; bases with no gene match: 5. The CDR3 is 14 residues long. From germline, CDR1 is SGHRS and CDR2 YFSETQ. The CDR3 DNA reads as TGCGCCAGCAGCCAGGACAGGGGGTGGACTGAAGCTTTCTTT. This codes for CASSQDRGWTEAFF.

The CDR3 is CASSSGLTPREQYF. The CDR3 DNA reads TGTGCCAGCAGTTCGGGACTCACCCCCAGGGAGCAGTACTTC. J is TRBJ2-5 and V is TRBV9, with a weak D call TRBD2 (6 bases). The CDR3 contains 14 residues. V lost 5 bases and J lost 11, with 22 bases in between. CDR1 and CDR2 (germline): SGDLS, YYNGEE.

Here the CDR3 reads CASSPTGAGDEQYF. The CDR3 DNA is TGCGCCAGCAGCCCGACAGGGGCCGGGGACGAGCAGTACTTC. The V and J genes are TRBV5-1 and TRBJ2-7; 8 bases map to TRBD1. The germline V gene encodes CDR1 SGHRS and CDR2 YFSETQ. V lost 4 bases to trimming and J lost 5 bases; unmatched junction nucleotides: 8. The CDR3 is made up of 14 amino acids. The entire variable domain, with the rest obtained from reference TRBV5-1 and TRBJ2-7, is as follows: KAGVTQTPRYLIKTRGQQVTLSCSPISGHRSVSWYQQTPGQGLQFLFEYFSETQRNKGNFPGRFSGRQFSNSRSEMNVSTLELGDSALYLCASSPTGAGDEQYFGPGTRLTVT.

This chain joins TRBV19 and TRBJ1-1, with D unclear. The CDR3 runs 13 residues. Trimming left V 3 bases short and J 8 bases short, with 13 bases between. Per the germline V gene, CDR1 is LNHDA and CDR2 is SQIVND (reference sequence). CDR3 DNA sequence: TGTGCCAGTAGTATCTACCCCACAGACGAAGCTTTCTTT. Its translation is CASSIYPTDEAFF.

The gene calls are TRBV19 and TRBJ1-4; tentative D call: TRBD1 (5 bases). The CDR3 is 15 residues long. Between the trimmed V and J ends, which lost 3 bases and 4 bases, there was a span of 12 bases. Germline loops: CDR1 LNHDA, CDR2 SQIVND (reference sequence). For the CDR3, the DNA is TGTGCCAGTAGTATGACAAGGGGCGGTAATGAAAAACTGTTTTTT. This gives the protein CASSMTRGGNEKLFF.

This chain connects TRBV28 to TRBJ2-1; tentatively, D is TRBD2 (5 bases). CDR1 and CDR2 from the germline V gene are MDHEN and SYDVKM. This CDR3 contains 17 residues. The V end was cut by 5 bases, the J end by 2 bases, with 19 bases between. DNA for the CDR3: TGTGCCAGCAGTCCCGTGGGCCGCGGGTTACCCTACAATGAGCAGTTCTTC. It encodes CASSPVGRGLPYNEQFF.